This is a list of T cell receptor beta chains from one sample in a study of blood T cell repertoires in COVID-19. Some clones are missing from TCRdb's copy, which holds only in-frame ones; the method was immunoSEQ multiplex PCR. The profile covers approximately 480,000 clones, with 87% appearing a single time and 0.7% taken by the ten largest. The sequencing input was PBMCs or T cells enriched from blood (not recorded which). The receptors were gathered from a woman aged 18-35 years who had recovered from COVID-19. CDR3s include the opening cysteine and the closing phenylalanine or tryptophan. The D gene is left open where the match is weak. Not all rows give a size; the values are once, few, many and, for expanded clones, a class.

>TRBV2|-|TRBJ1-1|-
TGTGCCAGCAGGAGGGGGGGGAACACTGAAGCTTTCTTT
CASRRGGNTEAFF
>TRBV7-9|-|TRBJ1-2|-
TGTGCCAGCAGCTTTTCAGGGGCGGATGGCTACACCTTC
CASSFSGADGYTF
>TRBV6-5|-|TRBJ1-2|TRBD1
TGTGCCAGCAGGCCGGGACAGGGATATGGCTACACCTTC
CASRPGQGYGYTF
>TRBV2|few|TRBJ2-2|TRBD2
TGTGCCAGCAGCATATCTAGCGGGGGATCTAACACCGGGGAGCTGTTTTTT
CASSISSGGSNTGELFF
>TRBV12-5|-|TRBJ2-5|-
TGTGCTAGTGGTTTGGGTGGACAGACCCAAGAGACCCAGTACTTC
CASGLGGQTQETQYF
>TRBV19|-|TRBJ1-1|TRBD1
TGTGCCAGTAGTGACAGGGAGGAGGCCATGGCTTTCTTT
CASSDREEAMAFF
>TRBV7-9|-|TRBJ1-4|-
TGTGCCAGCAGCCCCCGGAGTACTACCTCCCCAACTAATGAAAAACTGTTTTTT
CASSPRSTTSPTNEKLFF
>TRBV7-8|-|TRBJ2-5|TRBD2
TGTGCCAGCAGCTTGTTCGGGGGGTTAGAGACCCAGTACTTC
CASSLFGGLETQYF
>TRBV24-1|-|TRBJ1-5|TRBD1
TGTGCCACCAGTGATAGCCGGGACAGGGGGCCCCAGCCCCAGCATTTT
CATSDSRDRGPQPQHF
>TRBV11-2|-|TRBJ2-1|-
TGTGCCAGCAGCCAGGCCGGGACCTACAATGAGCAGTTCTTC
CASSQAGTYNEQFF
>TRBV25-1|-|TRBJ1-1|-
TGTGCCAGCAGTGGCAGAGGTGAAGCTTTCTTT
CASSGRGEAFF
>TRBV15|-|TRBJ2-1|TRBD2
TGTGCCACCAGCACGACGGGACTAGCCAATGAGCAGTTCTTC
CATSTTGLANEQFF
>TRBV28|-|TRBJ1-2|-
TGTGCCAGCAGTCGGAGCTATAACTATGGCTACACCTTC
CASSRSYNYGYTF
>TRBV9|-|TRBJ2-7|TRBD1
TGTGCCAGCAGCCCTTCGGGACAGATCGGCTACGAGCAGTACTTC
CASSPSGQIGYEQYF
>TRBV11-2|-|TRBJ1-5|-
TGTGCCAGCAGCTCCGATACCGGCGGTCAGCCCCAGCATTTT
CASSSDTGGQPQHF
>TRBV5-5|-|TRBJ2-5|TRBD1
TGTGCCAGCAGCTTTCAACAGGGGGCGGCAGGCGGAGAGACCCAGTACTTC
CASSFQQGAAGGETQYF
>TRBV5-1|-|TRBJ1-1|TRBD1
TGCGCCAGCAGTCCGACAGGGGGAATGAACACTGAAGCTTTCTTT
CASSPTGGMNTEAFF
>TRBV5-3|-|TRBJ1-4|-
TGTGCCAGAACCCCGGACTGCCGTAATGAAAAACTGTTTTTT
CARTPDCRNEKLFF
>TRBV20-1|-|TRBJ1-1|-
TGCAGTGCTTCCTTCTATGAAGCTTTCTTT
CSASFYEAFF
>TRBV4-1|few|TRBJ1-4|TRBD1
TGCGCCAGCAGCCAGGGGGACAGGGAGAATGAAAAACTGTTTTTT
CASSQGDRENEKLFF
>TRBV10-1|few|TRBJ2-7|TRBD2
TGCGCCACCAACGTCGGAGCGGGGGGAACCTACTACGAGCAGTACTTC
CATNVGAGGTYYEQYF
>TRBV11-2|-|TRBJ2-4|-
TGTGCCAGCAGCTTAGGTTTCGGGAGACCCAAAAACATTCAGTACTTC
CASSLGFGRPKNIQYF
>TRBV5-1|-|TRBJ1-2|TRBD1
TGCGCCAGCAGCCCGGGAGGGGGCGACTATGGCTACACCTTC
CASSPGGGDYGYTF
>TRBV10-3|-|TRBJ2-7|-
TGTGCCATCAGTGAAAACAACGAGCAGTACTTC
CAISENNEQYF
>TRBV15|-|TRBJ1-3|-
TGTGCCACCAGCAGAGGGTTTGGTAGTCAGGGTGCCTCTGGAAACACCATATATTTT
CATSRGFGSQGASGNTIYF
>TRBV15|-|TRBJ2-3|TRBD2
TGTGCCACCAGCGAAAGACTAGCGGGGGGATCAGATACGCAGTATTTT
CATSERLAGGSDTQYF
>TRBV27|-|TRBJ2-1|-
TGTGCCAGCAGTCTCGGTGCACACAATGAGCAGTTCTTC
CASSLGAHNEQFF
>TRBV9|once|TRBJ1-4|TRBD1
TGTGCCAGCAGCGCAGGACAGGGGAAGGGAAAACTGTTTTTT
CASSAGQGKGKLFF
>TRBV7-2|-|TRBJ2-7|-
TGTGCCAGCAGCTTAGACTCGACAGGCTACGAGCAGTACTTC
CASSLDSTGYEQYF
>TRBV5-1|-|TRBJ2-7|-
TGCGCCAGCAGGGAGGAAAACTCACCAACATACGAGCAGTACTTC
CASREENSPTYEQYF
>TRBV30|-|TRBJ2-7|TRBD1
TGTGCCTGGAGCGGTGACAGGGGAGTAAGTTACGAGCAGTACTTC
CAWSGDRGVSYEQYF
>TRBV12-3/TRBV12-4|-|TRBJ1-1|-
TGTGCCAGCAGTTTGGGAGAGGGCCAAGCTTTCTTT
CASSLGEGQAFF
>TRBV7-2|-|TRBJ2-5|TRBD2
TGTGCCAGCAGCTTAGATAGCGGGGGGCAAGAGACCCAGTACTTC
CASSLDSGGQETQYF
>TRBV7-7|once|TRBJ2-7|TRBD2
TGTGCTAGCAGCTCAGCGGGGGGGCGGTTTGACGAGCAGTACTTC
CASSSAGGRFDEQYF
>TRBV3-1/TRBV3-2|-|TRBJ2-3|TRBD1
TGTGCCAGCAGCCGACTATACGGACAGGGGGCTGCAGATACGCAGTATTTT
CASSRLYGQGAADTQYF
>TRBV28|-|TRBJ1-1|TRBD1
TGTGCCAGCAGTTTAAGGGACAGGGGCACTGAAGCTTTCTTT
CASSLRDRGTEAFF
>TRBV7-6|-|TRBJ2-3|-
TGTGCCAGCAGCCCGGGACAAATCACAGATACGCAGTATTTT
CASSPGQITDTQYF
>TRBV28|-|TRBJ1-5|TRBD1
TGTGCCAGCGACAGGGGGGATAGCAATCAGCCCCAGCATTTT
CASDRGDSNQPQHF
>TRBV30|-|TRBJ1-2|TRBD1
TGTGCCTGGACCGGACAGGGGTTTTTAGATGGCTACACCTTC
CAWTGQGFLDGYTF
>TRBV3-1/TRBV3-2|-|TRBJ2-5|-
TGTGCCAGCAGCCAAATGAGCGGGTTTCAAGAGACCCAGTACTTC
CASSQMSGFQETQYF